The 18 T cell receptor beta chains listed next were all sequenced from one sample in a study of CD8+ T cells in alopecia areata. TCR sequencing used cDNA made by reverse transcription of extracted RNA. Data came from immunoSEQ multiplex PCR; TCRdb stores just in-frame clones and leaves some out. The repertoire consists of 200,000 or so clones, with around two fifths occurring once and the leading ten covering almost 0.5%. Regarding treatment: oral pan-JAK inhibitor, 5-10 mg twice daily. This specimen was CD4+ T cells sorted from blood, taken at roughly week 30, from a patient treated with tofacitinib. The receptors here all came from a human donor with alopecia areata.

This clone is a singleton in its sample. The chain links TRBV6-5 to TRBJ1-1; TRBD1 is a possible D gene (5 bases). Germline CDR1 reads MNHEY; CDR2 reads SVGAGI. There are 15 residues in the CDR3. Trimming removed 7 bases from V and 1 base from J, with 16 bases in between. The CDR3 here is CASTYGGNANTEAFF. The CDR3 DNA reads as TGTGCCAGCACCTACGGGGGAAATGCGAACACTGAAGCTTTCTTT.

This rearrangement joins TRBV7-9 to TRBJ2-2; no clear D. The ends were cut back, 5 bases at V and 2 bases at J, with 3 bases in the middle. Germline V CDR1 and CDR2: SEHNR, FQNEAQ (reference sequence). This CDR3 has 12 residues. CDR3: CASSINTGELFF. The CDR3 DNA sequence: TGTGCCAGCAGCATAAACACCGGGGAGCTGTTTTTT.

This clone was picked up a small number of times. The rearrangement links TRBV19 to TRBJ2-2, with 9 bases aligning to TRBD2. The junction had 6 bases not matched to a gene; V was cut back by 3 bases and J by 4 bases. The CDR3 totals 16 residues. The germline CDR1 and CDR2 sequences are LNHDA and SQIVND (reference sequence). The CDR3 DNA reads as TGTGCCAGTAGTATTTCTCTAGCGGGAAGCACCGGGGAGCTGTTTTTT. Protein sequence: CASSISLAGSTGELFF.

This chain links TRBV2 with TRBJ2-1; D call uncertain. The germline CDR1 and CDR2 sequences are SNHLY and FYNNEI. The germline V and J ends were trimmed by 10 bases and 3 bases, with 16 bases remaining between them. The length of the CDR3 is 14 residues. The CDR3 bases are TGTGCCACTGCTTTCACAACCTTCTACAATGAGCAGTTCTTC. Amino acids: CATAFTTFYNEQFF. The variable domain in full, with the rest retrieved from reference TRBV2 and TRBJ2-1, is EPEVTQTPSHQVTQMGQEVILRCVPISNHLYFYWYRQILGQKVEFLVSFYNNEISEKSEIFDDQFSVERPDGSNFTLKIRSTKLEDSAMYFCATAFTTFYNEQFFGPGTRLTVL.

This clone has more than one count but fewer than ten. The gene calls are TRBV27 and TRBJ1-1; 8 bases map to TRBD1. The CDR3 covers 15 residues. From germline, CDR1 is MNHEY and CDR2 SMNVEV (reference sequence). V dropped 6 bases and J dropped 4; count of bases not matched to a gene: 10. CDR3 sequence reads: CASRPSGGRGTEAFF. The CDR3 region has the DNA TGTGCCAGCAGGCCGTCAGGGGGCAGGGGCACTGAAGCTTTCTTT.

Only a few counts were recorded for this clone. The chain employs TRBV30 and TRBJ2-1; D gene uncertain. Trimming removed 2 bases at V and 4 bases at J, with 15 bases between. The CDR3 length is 15 residues. Looked up from germline, CDR1 is GTSNPN and CDR2 is SVGIG (reference sequence). CDR3 loop: CAWSPFERRYNEQFF. In nucleotides, the CDR3 is TGTGCCTGGAGTCCTTTTGAGCGAAGGTACAATGAGCAGTTCTTC.

In this sample, this clone turned up a few times. V gene TRBV30 combines with J gene TRBJ2-3; TRBD2 might be the D (6 bases). V was pared by 7 bases and J by 4 bases, with 21 bases between. This CDR3 has 15 residues. Germline V gene data show CDR1 as GTSNPN and CDR2 as SVGIG (reference sequence). The CDR3, as DNA: TGTGCCTCCCAGGAGGGGATGGCGGGGCCAGATACGCAGTATTTT. Translation gives CASQEGMAGPDTQYF.

This rearrangement joins TRBV30 to TRBJ2-1; no clear D. The CDR3 contains 13 residues. V dropped 5 bases and J dropped 9 bases, with 17 bases sitting between them. Germline CDR1 GTSNPN, CDR2 SVGIG (reference sequence). The CDR3 DNA reads as TGTGCCTGGTCGCCCTTGCCCCGGACTGAGCAGTTCTTC. It specifies CAWSPLPRTEQFF.

Here the CDR3 DNA reads TGTGCCAGCAGTTACTCGAGGTGGGGGGCTCAGCCCCAGCATTTT. Translating it yields CASSYSRWGAQPQHF. The genes are TRBV6-5 and TRBJ1-5, with D perhaps matching TRBD1 (6 bases). This CDR3 region has 15 residues. V lost 0 bases to trimming and J lost 6 bases, with 12 bases between them. CDR1 and CDR2 (germline): MNHEY, SVGAGI.

This clone was detected only a few times. V gene TRBV27 combines with J gene TRBJ2-2; 8 bases match TRBD1. Losses at the gene ends were 5 bases for V and 5 bases for J; bases not matched to a gene: 4. The CDR3 has 14 residues. The germline V gene encodes CDR1 MNHEY and CDR2 SMNVEV (reference sequence). The CDR3 is CASSPGQATGELFF. CDR3 nucleotides: TGTGCCAGCAGTCCGGGACAGGCAACCGGGGAGCTGTTTTTT.

CDR3 DNA sequence: TGTGCCAGCAGCTCGGACAGCTCTGGGGCCAACGTCCTGACTTTC. It yields the protein CASSSDSSGANVLTF. The chain carries TRBV7-9 and TRBJ2-6, with TRBD1 as a possible D gene (6 bases). This CDR3 is 15 amino acids long. V shed 4 bases and J shed 0 bases, with 7 bases lying between them. Germline V lookup: CDR1 SEHNR, CDR2 FQNEAQ (reference sequence). Based on the CDR3 plus reference TRBV7-9 and TRBJ2-6, the full variable domain is DTGVSQNPRHKITKRGQNVTFRCDPISEHNRLYWYRQTLGQGPEFLTYFQNEAQLEKSRLLSDRFSAERPKGSFSTLEIQRTEQGDSAMYLCASSSDSSGANVLTFGAGSRLTVL.

The chain joins TRBV5-1 to TRBJ1-2; 7 bases line up with TRBD1. This CDR3 has 15 amino acids. Germline V CDR1 and CDR2: SGHRS, YFSETQ. V gave up 3 bases and J gave up 6 bases; unmatched junction bases: 11. The CDR3 loop is CASSSLGGRRDGYTF. The CDR3 DNA reads as TGCGCCAGCAGCTCATTAGGGGGCAGGAGGGATGGCTACACCTTC.

This clone was seen more than once but under ten times. This sequence joins TRBV5-1 and TRBJ1-1; no definite D call. Per germline, CDR1 SGHRS and CDR2 YFSETQ. The CDR3 is 14 residues long. Trimming cost V 1 base and J 0 bases, with 7 bases left between them. The CDR3 loop is CASSLIPMNTEAFF. The CDR3 DNA is TGCGCCAGCAGCTTGATACCCATGAACACTGAAGCTTTCTTT.

This clone was counted between two and nine times. V gene TRBV14 combines with J gene TRBJ2-2, with a weak D call TRBD2 (5 bases). The ends were cut back, 4 bases at V and 4 bases at J, with 13 bases in the middle. In germline, CDR1 is SGHDN, CDR2 FVKESK. CDR3 size: 15 residues. This chain's CDR3 is CASSLGVWGTGELFF. The CDR3 coding sequence is TGTGCCAGCAGCCTGGGAGTCTGGGGCACCGGGGAGCTGTTTTTT. Complete variable domain (other parts from reference TRBV14 and TRBJ2-2): EAGVTQFPSHSVIEKGQTVTLRCDPISGHDNLYWYRRVMGKEIKFLLHFVKESKQDESGMPNNRFLAERTGGTYSTLKVQPAELEDSGVYFCASSLGVWGTGELFFGEGSRLTVL.

This clone was observed a handful of times. The V gene is TRBV30, the J gene TRBJ1-1, with D unresolved. V lost 0 bases to trimming and J lost 1 base, with 6 bases between them. Germline V lookup: CDR1 GTSNPN, CDR2 SVGIG (reference sequence). The CDR3 loop spans 13 amino acids. The CDR3 nucleotides read TGTGCCTGGAGTGTACGAGCGAACACTGAAGCTTTCTTT. Encoded protein: CAWSVRANTEAFF.

J is TRBJ2-1 and V is TRBV7-2; 9 bases fit TRBD2. This CDR3 spans 15 amino acids. The junction had 8 bases not matched to a gene; V was cut back by 7 bases and J by 4 bases. Germline V gene data show CDR1 as SGHTA and CDR2 as FQGNSA. The CDR3 sequence: CASTPQSGRYNEQFF. CDR3 nucleotides: TGTGCCAGCACCCCGCAGAGCGGGAGGTACAATGAGCAGTTCTTC.

The CDR3 DNA reads as TGCGCCAGCAGCTTGCGCGCGGGTTGGGAGACCCAGTACTTC. Its translation: CASSLRAGWETQYF. The V gene is TRBV5-1, the J gene TRBJ2-5; D is perhaps TRBD2 (5 bases). This CDR3 region has 14 residues. Trimming shortened V by 1 base and J by 5 bases, and 12 bases separated the two germline ends. Germline V gene data show CDR1 as SGHRS and CDR2 as YFSETQ.

J is TRBJ1-4 and V is TRBV5-1, with 8 bases identical to TRBD1. From germline, CDR1 is SGHRS and CDR2 YFSETQ. This CDR3 has 15 residues. V was pared by 0 bases and J by 6 bases, with 4 bases of the junction left unmatched. CDR3 nucleotide sequence: TGCGCCAGCAGCTTGGCCCCAGGGGGCGATGAAAAACTGTTTTTT. This gives the protein CASSLAPGGDEKLFF.